These T cell receptor beta chains were read from a single sample in a study of T cells in Graves' hyperthyroidism and ophthalmopathy. TCRdb reprocessed the multiplex PCR reads with MiXCR, giving one entry per CDR3 protein. This table holds 80,000 to 100,000 distinct CDR3 sequences, around 37% found once. Sequencing was carried out using peripheral blood or thyroid tissue (not recorded which). These receptors all stem from a woman aged 30 to 39 with Graves' hyperthyroidism. CDR3s leave out the opening cysteine and the closing phenylalanine or tryptophan.

TRBJ1-1	TRBV5-1	ASTSGQGITEAF
TRBJ2-7	TRBV20-1	SARTSADEQY
TRBJ2-7	TRBV10-3	AQEAGSYEQY
TRBJ2-6	TRBV6-1	ASSEFRANVLT
TRBJ2-5	TRBV28	ASSPGTGGDTQY
TRBJ1-6	TRBV10-1	ASSLSTGALCNSPPH
TRBJ2-2	TRBV10-2	ASSHPRGNTGELF
TRBJ1-2	TRBV7-2	ASSLRQGGGCT
TRBJ2-7	TRBV7-3	ASSLRAGGEQY
TRBJ1-4	TRBV7-8	ASSLGRPRREKLF
TRBJ2-2	TRBV7-9	ASSANRVDTGELF
TRBJ1-1	TRBV5-1	ASSLGQGRTEAF
TRBJ1-1	TRBV6-5	ASMLTGGTEAF
TRBJ2-7	TRBV7-2	ASSSSRGIYEQY
TRBJ2-2	TRBV2	ASSRRDRVNTGELF
TRBJ2-1	TRBV20-1	SFYEAGLGFNEQF
TRBJ1-1	TRBV5-1	ASSLVGSVLNTEAF
TRBJ1-1	TRBV3-1	ASRWTGNTEAF
TRBJ2-5	TRBV11-2	ASGRDSKETQY
TRBJ2-7	TRBV5-6	ASSLLFYEQY
TRBJ2-2	TRBV5-1	ASSLHSGRGNTGELF
TRBJ2-3	TRBV13	ASSPFEGGILDTQY
TRBJ2-7	TRBV2	ASSASDLYEQY
TRBJ2-7	TRBV10-3	AIGTGRVTGEQY
TRBJ2-5	TRBV20-1	SAPGLAGRETQY
TRBJ2-5	TRBV7-9	VDPGGLAEQETQY
TRBJ2-7	TRBV20-1	SASPGTGGLYEQY
TRBJ2-5	TRBV20-1	SAKASGRETQY
TRBJ2-7	TRBV15	ATSSDPQGSSYEQY
TRBJ2-7	TRBV15	ATSREGRPSYEQY
TRBJ2-3	TRBV6-5	ASSYGYLGDTQY
TRBJ1-6	TRBV9	ASSLEDSFSYNSPLH
TRBJ2-3	TRBV4-2	ASSQYAAGSVVNTQY
TRBJ2-3	TRBV20-1	SATSGGHEADTQY
TRBJ2-7	TRBV12-3/TRBV12-4	ASSLNLREAGEPEQY
TRBJ2-5	TRBV5-4	ASSFPSAGETQY
TRBJ1-5	TRBV27	ASSPHNSNQPQH
TRBJ2-5	TRBV14	ASSQMQAALETQY
TRBJ1-1	TRBV7-3	ASSLTGYTEAF
TRBJ2-2	TRBV24-1	ATSDPAGTGGLTGELF
TRBJ2-7	TRBV2	ASSESEAYEQY
TRBJ1-5	TRBV7-2	ASSAETQYQPQH